The T cell receptor beta chain under discussion was sequenced for a study of T cell repertoires in cytomegalovirus infection. Germline V gene data show CDR1 as SGHVS and CDR2 as FQNEAQ. Trimming took 1 base from V and 3 from J; bases not matched to a gene: 14. CDR3 length: 18 residues. Study-level results: HLA-C-restricted, CMV-specific TCR beta clonotypes were dominant ex vivo. Identification of carriers of CMV plus the relevant HLA was performed using cumulative public TCR beta family frequency.

TCRdb passed the reads through MiXCR, listing each CDR3 protein once. The data hold more than 650,000 distinct CDR3 sequences, with 35% observed a single time. This clonotype was seen only a few times. Its antigen is unidentified. The rearrangement joins TRBV7-8 to TRBJ2-7; 8 nucleotides match TRBD1. The sequenced sample consisted of PBMCs. The sequence was obtained from a human donor in good health (CMV status not recorded). Some clones in this sample may be carry-over from other donors' samples. CDR3 coding DNA: TGTGCCAGCAGCTTAGGCGTTTGGCGGACAGGGAATATCTACGAGCAGTACTTC. Residues: CASSLGVWRTGNIYEQYF.